The rows below give T cell receptor beta chains drawn from one sample of a study of lymphopenia after photon versus proton radiotherapy. Produced via immunoSEQ multiplex PCR; TCRdb's table is partial and in-frame only. Among approximately 7,200 clones listed, 88% were seen once. The material was peripheral blood, obtained from a patient treated with photon-based radiotherapy. Every receptor here comes from a woman in her seventies with pancreatic cancer. Both conserved end residues are part of each CDR3. Each record gives: CDR3 protein, CDR3 DNA, J gene, clone size, V gene, D gene. A D gene is named only where the DNA matches it firmly. Clone size, where shown, is once, few, many, or a class for clones that have expanded.

CASSTQGGYEQYF TGTGCCAGCTCCACGCAGGGGGGGTACGAGCAGTACTTC TRBJ2-7 . TRBV18 .
CASSQEFAEQFF TGCGCCAGCAGCCAAGAATTCGCCGAGCAGTTCTTC TRBJ2-1 once TRBV4-1 .
CASRREVDTEAFF TGTGCCAGCCGAAGGGAGGTTGACACTGAAGCTTTCTTT TRBJ1-1 . TRBV6-5 .
CASSYNTGVGANVLTF TGCGCCAGCAGCTACAACACAGGGGTTGGGGCCAACGTCCTGACTTTC TRBJ2-6 . TRBV5-1 TRBD1
CASSPHPTSEAFF TGTGCCAGCTCACCCCACCCCACGTCTGAAGCTTTCTTT TRBJ1-1 . TRBV18 .
CASAQWGAEQYF TGTGCCAGCGCCCAATGGGGGGCCGAGCAGTACTTC TRBJ2-7 . TRBV7-2 .
CASSQGLASTGELFF TGTGCCAGCAGCCAAGGACTAGCGAGCACCGGGGAGCTGTTTTTT TRBJ2-2 . TRBV4-2 TRBD2
CASSAEDYNNEQFF TGTGCCAGCAGTGCCGAGGACTATAACAATGAGCAGTTCTTC TRBJ2-1 . TRBV6-4 .
CASSLAGGLTDTQYF TGTGCCAGCAGCTTAGCTGGGGGGCTGACAGATACGCAGTATTTT TRBJ2-3 . TRBV11-1 .
CASSFDRERPNTGELFF TGTGCCAGCAGCTTTGACAGGGAGAGACCGAACACCGGGGAGCTGTTTTTT TRBJ2-2 . TRBV7-9 TRBD1
CASSLVATSGSNEQFF TGTGCCAGCAGCCTCGTGGCGACTAGCGGGAGTAATGAGCAGTTCTTC TRBJ2-1 few TRBV7-2 TRBD2
CASSLGTTGKRQETQYF TGTGCCAGCAGCTTGGGGACGACAGGGAAAAGACAAGAGACCCAGTACTTC TRBJ2-5 . TRBV7-8 TRBD1
CASSFKGTDTQYF TGTGCCAGCAGCTTTAAAGGAACAGATACGCAGTATTTT TRBJ2-3 . TRBV5-6 .
CASSLDPTDGNTIYF TGTGCCAGCAGCTTGGACCCTACCGACGGAAACACCATATATTTT TRBJ1-3 few TRBV5-4 .
CASSLALGEFQYSPLHF TGTGCCAGCAGCTTAGCGCTGGGGGAATTCCAGTATTCACCCCTCCACTTT TRBJ1-6 once TRBV7-8 .